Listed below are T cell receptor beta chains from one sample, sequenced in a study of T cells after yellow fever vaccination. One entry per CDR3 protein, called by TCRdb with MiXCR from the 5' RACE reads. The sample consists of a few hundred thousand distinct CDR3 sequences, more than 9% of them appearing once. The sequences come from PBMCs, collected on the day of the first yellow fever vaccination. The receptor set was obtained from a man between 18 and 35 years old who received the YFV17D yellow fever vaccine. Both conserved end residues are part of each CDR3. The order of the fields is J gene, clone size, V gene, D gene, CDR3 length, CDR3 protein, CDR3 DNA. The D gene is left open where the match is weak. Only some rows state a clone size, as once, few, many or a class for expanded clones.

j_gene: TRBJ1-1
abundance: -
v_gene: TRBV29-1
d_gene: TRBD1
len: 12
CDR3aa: CSAGGWNTEAFF
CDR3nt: TGCAGCGCAGGGGGCTGGAACACTGAAGCTTTCTTT

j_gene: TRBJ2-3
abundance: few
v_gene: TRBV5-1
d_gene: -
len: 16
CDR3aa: CASSLALHTAADTQYF
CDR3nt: TGCGCCAGCAGCTTGGCACTTCACACCGCCGCCGATACGCAGTATTTT

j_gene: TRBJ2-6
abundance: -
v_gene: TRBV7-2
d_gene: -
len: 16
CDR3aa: CASSLRGRSGANVLTF
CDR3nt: TGTGCCAGCAGCTTACGTGGGCGCTCTGGGGCCAACGTCCTGACTTTC

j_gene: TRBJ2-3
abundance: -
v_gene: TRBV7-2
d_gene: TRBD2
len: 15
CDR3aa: CASSFSGPLTDTQYF
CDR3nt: TGTGCCAGCAGCTTTAGCGGGCCCCTCACAGATACGCAGTATTTT

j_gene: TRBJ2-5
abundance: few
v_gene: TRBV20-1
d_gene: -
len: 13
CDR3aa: CSAGRAGRETQYF
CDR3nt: TGCAGTGCAGGGCGGGCAGGGCGGGAGACCCAGTACTTC

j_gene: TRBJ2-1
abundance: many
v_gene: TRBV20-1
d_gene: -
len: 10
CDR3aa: CSAGHNEQFF
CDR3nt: TGCAGTGCTGGGCACAATGAGCAGTTCTTC

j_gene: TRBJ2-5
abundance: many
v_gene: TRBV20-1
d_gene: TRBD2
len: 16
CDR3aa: CSARDRPGGPSETQYF
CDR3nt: TGCAGTGCTAGAGATCGACCGGGGGGGCCTAGTGAGACCCAGTACTTC

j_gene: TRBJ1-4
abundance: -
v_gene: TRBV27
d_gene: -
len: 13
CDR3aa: CASSSRANEKLFF
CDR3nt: TGTGCCAGCAGTTCCAGGGCTAATGAAAAACTGTTTTTT

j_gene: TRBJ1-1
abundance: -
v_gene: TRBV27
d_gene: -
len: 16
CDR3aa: CASSLDLGGRFTEAFF
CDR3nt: TGTGCCAGCAGTCTAGATCTTGGGGGGCGTTTTACTGAAGCTTTCTTT

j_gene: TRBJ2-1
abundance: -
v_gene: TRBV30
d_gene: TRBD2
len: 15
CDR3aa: CAWSYGLAGSNEQFF
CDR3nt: TGTGCCTGGAGTTATGGACTAGCGGGGAGCAATGAGCAGTTCTTC

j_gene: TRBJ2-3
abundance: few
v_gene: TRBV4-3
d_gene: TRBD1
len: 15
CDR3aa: CASSQGQGRTDTQYF
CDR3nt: TGCGCCAGCAGCCAAGGACAGGGTCGTACAGATACGCAGTATTTT

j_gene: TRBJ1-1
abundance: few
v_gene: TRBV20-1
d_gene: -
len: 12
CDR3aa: CSARISGTEAFF
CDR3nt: TGCAGTGCTCGTATCAGCGGCACTGAAGCTTTCTTT

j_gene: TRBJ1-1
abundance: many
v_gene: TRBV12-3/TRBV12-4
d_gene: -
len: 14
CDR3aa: CASSYPGSTYEAFF
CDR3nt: TGTGCCAGCAGCTACCCCGGAAGTACGTATGAAGCTTTCTTT

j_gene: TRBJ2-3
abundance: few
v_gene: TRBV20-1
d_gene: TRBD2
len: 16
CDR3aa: CSARDPSGGYTDTQYF
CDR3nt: TGCAGTGCTAGAGATCCTAGCGGGGGCTACACAGATACGCAGTATTTT

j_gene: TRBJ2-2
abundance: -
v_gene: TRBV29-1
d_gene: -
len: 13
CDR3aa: CSVERQGAGELFF
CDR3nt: TGCAGCGTTGAGAGGCAGGGCGCCGGGGAGCTGTTTTTT

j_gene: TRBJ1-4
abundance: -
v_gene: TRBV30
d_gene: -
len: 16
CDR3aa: CAWSPGPRTTNEKLFF
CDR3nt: TGTGCCTGGAGCCCGGGACCCAGGACAACTAATGAAAAACTGTTTTTT

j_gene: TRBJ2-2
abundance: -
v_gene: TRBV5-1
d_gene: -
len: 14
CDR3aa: CASSLGTLAGELFF
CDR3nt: TGCGCCAGCAGCTTGGGGACACTCGCCGGGGAGCTGTTTTTT

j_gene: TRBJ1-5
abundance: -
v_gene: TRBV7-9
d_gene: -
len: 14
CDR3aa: CASSSIYSNQPQHF
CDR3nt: TGTGCCAGCAGCTCAATTTATAGCAATCAGCCCCAGCATTTT

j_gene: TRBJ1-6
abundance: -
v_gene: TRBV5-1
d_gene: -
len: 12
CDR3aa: CASSRGGSPLHF
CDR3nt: TGCGCCAGCAGCCGAGGGGGTTCACCCCTCCACTTT

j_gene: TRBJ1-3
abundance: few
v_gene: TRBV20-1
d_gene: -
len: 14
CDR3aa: CSARVGTRGNTIYF
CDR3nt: TGCAGTGCTAGAGTGGGGACGCGGGGAAACACCATATATTTT

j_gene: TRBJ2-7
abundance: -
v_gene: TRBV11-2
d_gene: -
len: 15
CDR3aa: CASSLGFGQLNEQYF
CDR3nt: TGTGCCAGCAGCTTAGGATTCGGACAGTTGAACGAGCAGTACTTC

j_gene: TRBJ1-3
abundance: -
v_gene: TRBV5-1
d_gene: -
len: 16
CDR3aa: CASSLAGSLSGNTIYF
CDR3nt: TGCGCCAGCAGCTTGGCCGGCAGTCTCTCTGGAAACACCATATATTTT

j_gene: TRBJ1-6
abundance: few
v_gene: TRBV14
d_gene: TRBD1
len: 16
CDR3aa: CASSPGGTGANSPLHF
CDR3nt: TGTGCCAGCAGCCCAGGTGGGACAGGGGCTAATTCACCCCTCCACTTT

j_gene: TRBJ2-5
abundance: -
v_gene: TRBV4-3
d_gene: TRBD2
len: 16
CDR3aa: CASSRGLAGEVETQYF
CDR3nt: TGCGCCAGCAGCCGGGGACTAGCGGGGGAGGTGGAGACCCAGTACTTC

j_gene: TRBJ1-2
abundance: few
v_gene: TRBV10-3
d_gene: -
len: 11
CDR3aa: CAISESGGLDF
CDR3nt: TGTGCCATCAGTGAGTCTGGGGGTCTAGACTTC

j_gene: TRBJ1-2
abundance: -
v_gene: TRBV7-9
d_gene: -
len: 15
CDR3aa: CASAAGFREVYGYTF
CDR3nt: TGTGCCAGCGCAGCCGGTTTCAGGGAGGTCTATGGCTACACCTTC

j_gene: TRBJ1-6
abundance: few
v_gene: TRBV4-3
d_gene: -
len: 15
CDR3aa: CASSQPRDAEAPLHF
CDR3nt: TGCGCCAGCAGCCAACCGCGGGACGCGGAGGCACCCCTCCACTTT

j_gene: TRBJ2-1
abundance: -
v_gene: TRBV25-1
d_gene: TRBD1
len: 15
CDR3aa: CASRAGTGNYNEQFF
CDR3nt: TGTGCCAGCAGGGCCGGGACAGGCAACTACAATGAGCAGTTCTTC

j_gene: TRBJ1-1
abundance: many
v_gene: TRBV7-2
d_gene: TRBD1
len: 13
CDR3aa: CASEQGGNPVAFF
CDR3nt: TGTGCCAGCGAACAGGGGGGAAATCCGGTCGCTTTCTTT

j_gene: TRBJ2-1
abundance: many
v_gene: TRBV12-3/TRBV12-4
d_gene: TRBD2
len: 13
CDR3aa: CASSSLAGGSGFF
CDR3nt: TGTGCCAGCAGTTCACTAGCGGGGGGCTCCGGGTTCTTC